The TCR beta chain described here comes from a study of blood T cells in healthy people across ages. Background on the study: Capture by template switching was about one barcoded beta molecule per two T cells.

Whenever a sample was processed, at least 6 million PBMCs were isolated. Study findings and constraints: There were more naive CD4+ cells and higher diversity in long-lived donors than in aged donors. Correlation between TCR beta diversity and naive T cell percentage was strong.

This clonotype was recorded at least ten times. Its antigen is unknown. Then a second PCR, running roughly 7 to 11 cycles, was carried out with a sample-barcoded 5' primer and a J-beta primer mix. Via MiXCR, TCRdb re-called the 5' RACE reads, giving one row per CDR3 protein. The sample records 650,000 to 700,000 distinct CDR3 sequences, over 40% being singletons. This CDR3 has 11 residues. CDR1 and CDR2 (germline): MDHEN, SYDVKM. Trimming cost V 11 bases and J 6 bases, with 12 bases left between them. Sequencing was carried out using blood. This receptor was obtained from a woman older than 75 in good health. The rearrangement uses TRBV28 and TRBJ2-3; D is unresolved. In nucleotides, the CDR3 is TGTGCCTCCGGTGCTCGGGATACGCAGTATTTT. Translating gives CASGARDTQYF.